This record concerns one T cell receptor beta chain sequence. This specimen belongs to a study of cytomegalovirus exposure and HLA in healthy donors. V was shortened by 2 bases and J by 5 bases, with 12 bases between the two germline ends. Per germline, CDR1 SNHLY and CDR2 FYNNEI. CDR3 length: 14 residues. PCR was performed using 60 Vbeta and 13 Jbeta primers. TCRdb's table, derived via immunoSEQ multiplex PCR, lists solely in-frame clones and lacks some. Here the sample spans 150,000 or so clones, 60% to 80% being singletons. This chain connects TRBV2 to TRBJ2-5, with a tentative D call TRBD1 (6 bases). The clonotype comes from a man younger than 30 in good health and CMV-seropositive. The sample was PBMCs. The CDR3 loop is CASSEWPGDETQYF. The CDR3 DNA follows: TGTGCCAGCAGTGAATGGCCAGGGGACGAGACCCAGTACTTC.